Shown below are 18 T cell receptor beta chains from a single sample sequenced in a study of regulatory T cells in long-lasting Graves disease. As to time point: persistent/refractory GD, antithyroid drugs over 5 years with positive TRAb. Extracted RNA from PBMCs served as the source of the TCR library. With iRepertoire HTBI primers and Arm-PCR of CDR3 regions, TCR beta libraries were built. Each CDR3 protein gets one entry after TCRdb re-called the multiplex PCR reads with MiXCR. Of approximately 380,000 distinct CDR3 sequences listed, under 25% are singletons. The sequencing here drew on peripheral blood mononuclear cells (PBMCs), taken when the disease was refractory, from a patient treated with antithyroid drugs. The receptors derive from a female donor with Graves disease.

There are many counts of this clonotype. The V and J genes are TRBV12-3 or TRBV12-4 and TRBJ1-1; D unclear. V lost 6 bases and J lost 2, with 19 bases in between. The CDR3 is 16 residues long. DNA of the CDR3: TGTGCCAGCAGGGCGCGGGGTTCGTTAAGTAACACTGAAGCTTTCTTT. The encoded protein is CASRARGSLSNTEAFF.

There are many counts of this clonotype. The chain joins TRBV6-1 to TRBJ1-2; 7 bases match TRBD1. CDR1 and CDR2 from the germline V gene are MNHNS and SASEGT. The CDR3 is 15 amino acids. J gave up 4 bases and V 7 bases, and 12 bases lay outside the gene matches. The DNA of the CDR3 is TGTGCCAGCACTAAGGGTAGGGGACAGAGCTATGGCTACACCTTC. As protein: CASTKGRGQSYGYTF.

This clonotype was recorded at least ten times. V is TRBV2 and J is TRBJ2-7; 14 bases line up with TRBD2. V was pared by 8 bases and J by 2 bases, with 2 bases of the junction left unmatched. This CDR3 contains 14 residues. In germline, CDR1 is SNHLY, CDR2 FYNNEI. In DNA form, the CDR3 reads TGTGCCAGCGGGACTAGCGGGAGTGCCTACGAGCAGTACTTC. Its translation: CASGTSGSAYEQYF.

This clonotype was counted ten times or more. The chain combines TRBV6-1 with TRBJ2-7; 13 bases map to TRBD2. CDR3 length equals 15 residues. Germline loops: CDR1 MNHNS, CDR2 SASEGT. V gave up 4 bases and J gave up 4 bases; unmatched junction bases: 4. The CDR3 DNA follows: TGTGCCAGCAGTGGGCAGACTAGCGGGAGGTACGAGCAGTACTTC. Translation gives CASSGQTSGRYEQYF.

This clonotype was picked up many times. The rearrangement uses TRBV29-1 and TRBJ1-1; no clear D gene. V lost 0 bases, J lost 2 bases, and 10 bases lay in between. CDR1 is SQVTM, CDR2 ANQGSEA, per germline. This CDR3 is built from 14 residues. CDR3 amino acids: CSVEDPSKNTEAFF. The CDR3 DNA reads TGCAGCGTTGAAGATCCCAGCAAAAACACTGAAGCTTTCTTT.

The table lists this clonotype with many counts. V is TRBV27 and J is TRBJ2-7; 8 nucleotides agree with TRBD1. The CDR3 loop spans 18 amino acids. The V gene's germline CDR1 is MNHEY and CDR2 SMNVEV (reference sequence). The J segment lost 2 bases and the V segment lost 0 bases, leaving 12 bases of the junction unmatched. The CDR3 bases are TGTGCCAGCAGTTTATCAGCTCCAGCGACAGGGGAAACCTACGAGCAGTACTTC. Its translation: CASSLSAPATGETYEQYF.

There are many counts of this clonotype. The chain recombines TRBV7-9 with TRBJ2-5; D remains ambiguous. V was trimmed by 5 bases and J by 7 bases, leaving 11 bases between them. The germline CDR1 and CDR2 sequences are SEHNR and FQNEAQ (reference sequence). The CDR3 totals 12 residues. The DNA of the CDR3 is TGTGCCAGCAGCCAGGAGTCGGGGACCCAGTACTTC. This encodes CASSQESGTQYF.

The CDR3 DNA is TGTGCCAGCAGCTTAGATCTGGGGATGAACACTGAAGCTTTCTTT. Translated: CASSLDLGMNTEAFF. The genes are TRBV7-3 and TRBJ1-1; D is uncertain. V lost 2 bases and J 0 bases, leaving 10 bases between the germline ends. The CDR3 sequence is 15 residues long. The germline V gene encodes CDR1 SGHTA and CDR2 FQGTGA.

The chain employs TRBV16 and TRBJ1-1, with TRBD1 matching 9 bases. Per germline, CDR1 KGHSY and CDR2 FQNENV. V was clipped by 2 bases and J by 5 bases; unmatched bases: 6. The CDR3 length is 15 residues. The DNA of the CDR3 is TGTGCCAGCAGCCAAGCCGGGACAGGGTGGACTGAAGCTTTCTTT. It specifies CASSQAGTGWTEAFF.

The chain links TRBV5-6 to TRBJ2-7; D may be TRBD2 (5 bases). The CDR3 sequence is 14 residues long. Trimming stripped 1 base from V and 3 bases from J, with 11 bases between. CDR1 and CDR2 (germline): SGHDT, YYEEEE. The CDR3 coding sequence is TGTGCCAGCAGCTTGTGGACGGGAATCTACGAGCAGTACTTC. It yields the protein CASSLWTGIYEQYF. The entire variable domain, with the rest obtained from reference TRBV5-6 and TRBJ2-7, is as follows: DAGVTQSPTHLIKTRGQQVTLRCSPKSGHDTVSWYQQALGQGPQFIFQYYEEEERQRGNFPDRFSGHQFPNYSSELNVNALLLGDSALYLCASSLWTGIYEQYFGPGTRLTVT.

This clonotype was seen more than once but under ten times. The gene calls are TRBV5-6 and TRBJ2-7; 15 bases line up with TRBD2. The germline gives CDR1 SGHDT, CDR2 YYEEEE. The CDR3 totals 17 residues. Losses at the gene ends were 5 bases for V and 2 bases for J; bases not matched to a gene: 8. CDR3 nucleotides: TGTGCCAGCAGACCCGGACTAGCGGGAGGGACCGCCTACGAGCAGTACTTC. Amino acid sequence: CASRPGLAGGTAYEQYF. The variable domain in full, completed from reference TRBV5-6 and TRBJ2-7, reads DAGVTQSPTHLIKTRGQQVTLRCSPKSGHDTVSWYQQALGQGPQFIFQYYEEEERQRGNFPDRFSGHQFPNYSSELNVNALLLGDSALYLCASRPGLAGGTAYEQYFGPGTRLTVT.

The V call is TRBV27, the J call TRBJ2-1; 10 nucleotides agree with TRBD2. Trimming at V came to 2 bases and at J to 5 bases, leaving 3 bases not matched to a gene. Germline loops: CDR1 MNHEY, CDR2 SMNVEV (reference sequence). CDR3 length equals 15 residues. As DNA, the CDR3 is TGTGCCAGCAGTTTAACTAGCGGGACGAACAATGAGCAGTTCTTC. Translated, it gives CASSLTSGTNNEQFF.

At least ten counts were recorded for this clonotype. The V gene is TRBV12-3 or TRBV12-4, the J gene TRBJ2-6, with D possibly TRBD2 on 6 matching bases. Deletions cut 4 bases from V and 0 bases from J, with 16 bases between. The length of the CDR3 is 18 residues. CDR3: CASSSAGLPGSGANVLTF. The CDR3 DNA is TGTGCCAGCAGTTCCGCGGGACTTCCCGGCTCTGGGGCCAACGTCCTGACTTTC.

This clonotype came up a few times. The chain employs TRBV6-1 and TRBJ2-7, with 13 bases lining up with TRBD2. Germline V lookup: CDR1 MNHNS, CDR2 SASEGT. Trimming cost V 8 bases and J 6 bases; bases outside gene matches: 4. CDR3 size: 13 residues. The CDR3 region has the DNA TGTGCCAGCGGACTAGCGGGAGATAGCGAGCAGTACTTC. This translates into CASGLAGDSEQYF.

This chain connects TRBV20-1 to TRBJ2-7; D not resolved. CDR3 length equals 12 residues. Between the trimmed V and J ends, which lost 5 bases and 3 bases, there was a span of 11 bases. The V gene's germline CDR1 is DFQATT and CDR2 SNEGSKA (reference sequence). The CDR3 protein is CSARASRYEQYF. The CDR3 nucleotides read TGCAGTGCTCGGGCCTCCCGCTACGAGCAGTACTTC.

This clonotype was counted ten times or more. This chain connects TRBV28 to TRBJ2-7; either TRBD1 or TRBD2 may fit D (5 bases each). V shed 7 bases and J shed 0 bases, with 16 bases lying between them. The germline gives CDR1 MDHEN, CDR2 SYDVKM. The CDR3 has 15 amino acids. This CDR3 is CASITGTLSSYEQYF. CDR3 sequence (DNA): TGTGCCAGCATTACCGGGACCCTTAGCTCCTACGAGCAGTACTTC. The variable domain in full, completed from reference TRBV28 and TRBJ2-7, reads DVKVTQSSRYLVKRTGEKVFLECVQDMDHENMFWYRQDPGLGLRLIYFSYDVKMKEKGDIPEGYSVSREKKERFSLILESASTNQTSMYLCASITGTLSSYEQYFGPGTRLTVT.

A word on this clonotype: This CDR3 is missing its conserved last phenylalanine or tryptophan, likely due to a read error. This chain connects TRBV7-9 to TRBJ2-5, with 9 bases identical to TRBD1. Germline-derived CDR1 and CDR2 are SEHNR and FQNEAQ (reference sequence). With V trimmed by 1 base and J by 5 bases, 11 bases remained unmatched. The CDR3 is 17 residues long. Here the CDR3 DNA reads TGTGCCAGCAGCTTAGTGACCTCCGACAGGGGGTCGGAGACCCAGTACTCC. It translates to CASSLVTSDRGSETQYS.

This clonotype was seen at least ten times. V and J are TRBV11-3 and TRBJ2-7; 7 positions match TRBD1. The CDR3 length is 12 residues. Germline CDR1 reads SGHNT; CDR2 reads YENEEA. V shed 8 bases and J 6 bases; nucleotides not matched to a gene: 7. The CDR3 loop is CASGERQGEQYF. Here the CDR3 DNA reads TGTGCCAGCGGGGAAAGACAGGGCGAGCAGTACTTC.